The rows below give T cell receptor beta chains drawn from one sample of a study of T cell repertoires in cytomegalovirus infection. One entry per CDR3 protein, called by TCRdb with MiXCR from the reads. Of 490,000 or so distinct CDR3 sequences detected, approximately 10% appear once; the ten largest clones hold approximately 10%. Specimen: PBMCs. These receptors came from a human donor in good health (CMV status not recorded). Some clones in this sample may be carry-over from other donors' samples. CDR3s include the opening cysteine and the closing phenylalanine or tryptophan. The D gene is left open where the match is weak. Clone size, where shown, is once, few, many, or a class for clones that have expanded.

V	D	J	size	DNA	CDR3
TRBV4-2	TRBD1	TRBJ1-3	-	TGTGCCAGCAGCCAAGGGTTCTTACAGGGGGCAGGTGGAAACACCATATATTTT	CASSQGFLQGAGGNTIYF
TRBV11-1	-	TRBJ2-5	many	TGTGCCAGCAGCTTAGAGACTCCACAAGAGACCCAGTACTTC	CASSLETPQETQYF
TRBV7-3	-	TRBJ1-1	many	TGTGCCAGCAGCCCCGACGGATACTCTGAAGCTTTCTTT	CASSPDGYSEAFF
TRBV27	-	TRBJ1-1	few	TGTGCCAGCAGTTACACTGGGGTCACTGAAGCTTTCTTT	CASSYTGVTEAFF
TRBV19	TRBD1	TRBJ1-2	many	TGTGCCAGTAGTACTCGACAGGGGAGTTCGGGCTATGGCTACACCTTC	CASSTRQGSSGYGYTF
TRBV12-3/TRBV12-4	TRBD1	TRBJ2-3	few	TGTGCCAGCAGTTTAGTGAGAATGGGACAGGGGAGCACAGATACGCAGTATTTT	CASSLVRMGQGSTDTQYF
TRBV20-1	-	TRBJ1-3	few	TGCAGTGCTAGGAGTACTGGAAACACCATATATTTT	CSARSTGNTIYF
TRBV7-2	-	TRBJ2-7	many	TGTGCCAGCAGCTTCGCGTCCCACAACCTCGGGTTCCACGAGCAGTACTTC	CASSFASHNLGFHEQYF
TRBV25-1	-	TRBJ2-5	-	TGTGCCAGCAGTGAAAGTCCAGAGACCCAGTACTTC	CASSESPETQYF
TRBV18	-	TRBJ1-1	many	TGTGCCAGCTCCCCGGCACCCGGGACCGCAAGCACTGAAGCTTTCTTT	CASSPAPGTASTEAFF
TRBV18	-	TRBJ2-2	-	TGTGCCAGCTCCCGGGACTGGGAGACCGGGGAGCTGTTTTTT	CASSRDWETGELFF
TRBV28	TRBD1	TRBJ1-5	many	TGTGCCAGCAGTTTAGGACAGGGGGTTCATTTAAGGAGCAATCAGCCCCAGCATTTT	CASSLGQGVHLRSNQPQHF
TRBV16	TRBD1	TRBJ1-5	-	TGTGCCAGCAGCCAATCGAAGGGGGCTGGACAGCCCCAGCATTTT	CASSQSKGAGQPQHF
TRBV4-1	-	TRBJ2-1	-	TGTGCCAGCAGCCAAGGGGACCGGATGAGCTCCTACAATGAGCAGTTCTTC	CASSQGDRMSSYNEQFF
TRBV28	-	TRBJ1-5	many	TGTGCCAGCAGCCCCGCACGGGCAGGGAGGGCCAATCAGCCCCAGCATTTT	CASSPARAGRANQPQHF
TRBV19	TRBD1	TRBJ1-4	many	TGTGCCAGTATGGGACAGGGGGATGAAAAACTGTTTTTT	CASMGQGDEKLFF
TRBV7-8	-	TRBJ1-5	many	TGTGCCAGCAGCTTAGACAGGCTTAATGGTCAAAATCAGCCCCAGCATTTT	CASSLDRLNGQNQPQHF
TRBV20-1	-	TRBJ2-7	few	TGCAGTGCTAGAGTGACCGGAGGAGGCTACGAGCAGTACTTC	CSARVTGGGYEQYF
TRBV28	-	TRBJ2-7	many	TGTGCCAGCAGTTCTACAGCCGGAATTCCTTACGAGCAGTACTTC	CASSSTAGIPYEQYF
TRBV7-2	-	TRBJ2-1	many	TGTGCCAGCAGCCTCCTGGGGAGGAACTACAATGAGCAGTTCTTC	CASSLLGRNYNEQFF
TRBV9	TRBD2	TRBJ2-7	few	TGTGCCAGCAGCGTAATGGGACTAGCGGGAGGAGGTGAGCAGTACTTC	CASSVMGLAGGGEQYF
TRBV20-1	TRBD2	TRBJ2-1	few	TGCAGTGCCCCTCTAGCGGGAGTGTCAATTTATGAGCAGTTCTTC	CSAPLAGVSIYEQFF
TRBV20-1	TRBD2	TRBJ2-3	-	TGCAGTGCTAGAGTTAGCGGGAGGGCCGCAGATACGCAGTATTTT	CSARVSGRAADTQYF
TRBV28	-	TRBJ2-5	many	TGTGCCAGCAGCCCTCCCACACGAGAGACCCAGTACTTC	CASSPPTRETQYF
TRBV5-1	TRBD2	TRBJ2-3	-	TGCGCCAGCAGCTTTGAGCGGGGGGGCCAGGATACGCAGTATTTT	CASSFERGGQDTQYF
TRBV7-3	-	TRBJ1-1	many	TGTGCCAGCAGCCCACTCGGGGGCAGCACTGAAGCTTTCTTT	CASSPLGGSTEAFF
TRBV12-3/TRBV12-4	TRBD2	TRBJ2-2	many	TGTGCCAGCAGTTTTCGGCTAGCGGGGAACACCGGGGAGCTGTTTTTT	CASSFRLAGNTGELFF
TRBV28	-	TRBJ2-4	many	TGTGCCAGCTCGAAAAACATTCAGTACTTC	CASSKNIQYF
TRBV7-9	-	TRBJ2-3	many	TGTGCCAGCAGCTTGGAAGATCCAGATACGCAGTATTTT	CASSLEDPDTQYF
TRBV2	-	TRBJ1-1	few	TGTGCCAGCGACCGGGCCTCTAGTGGTGAAGCTTTCTTT	CASDRASSGEAFF
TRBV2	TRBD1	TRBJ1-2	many	TGTGCCTCCAAGAGGGGGCTTGGCTACACCTTC	CASKRGLGYTF
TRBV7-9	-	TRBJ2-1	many	TGTGCCAGCAGCTTGGCGGGAACCTACAATGAGCAGTTCTTC	CASSLAGTYNEQFF
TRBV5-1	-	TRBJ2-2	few	TGCGCCAGCAGAAGTGCTAGCGCGACGAACACCGGGGAGCTGTTTTTT	CASRSASATNTGELFF
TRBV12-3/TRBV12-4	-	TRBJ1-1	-	TGTGCCAGCACCTGGGACGGACGCCAAGGAAGTGAAGCTTTCTTT	CASTWDGRQGSEAFF
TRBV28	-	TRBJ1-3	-	TGTGCCCGTAACACAGAACGAAACACCATATATTTT	CARNTERNTIYF
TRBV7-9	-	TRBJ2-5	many	TGTGCCAGCAGTTCCCAGGGGTTCCAAGAGACCCAGTACTTC	CASSSQGFQETQYF
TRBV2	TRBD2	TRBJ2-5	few	TGTGCCAGCAGTTCTAGCGGGACGGGGGAGACCCAGTACTTC	CASSSSGTGETQYF
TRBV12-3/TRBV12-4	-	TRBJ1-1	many	TGTGCCAGTATCGCACGGGGTCGGACCACTGAAGCTTTCTTT	CASIARGRTTEAFF
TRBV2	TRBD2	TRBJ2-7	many	TGTGCCAGCAGCGGGGAGGGGTACGAGCAGTACTTC	CASSGEGYEQYF
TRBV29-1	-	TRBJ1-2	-	TGCAGCGTTGTAGTCGGTAACTATGGCTACACCTTC	CSVVVGNYGYTF
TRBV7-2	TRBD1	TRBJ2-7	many	TGTGCCAGCAGCTCGACAGGGCTCCCCTACGAGCAGTACTTC	CASSSTGLPYEQYF
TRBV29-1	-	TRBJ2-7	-	TGCAGCGTCGAAGATGGGGACTCCTACGAGCAGTACTTC	CSVEDGDSYEQYF
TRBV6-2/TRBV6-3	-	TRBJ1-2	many	TGTGCCAGCGAGGGGGGGGCGAACTATGGCTACACCTTC	CASEGGANYGYTF
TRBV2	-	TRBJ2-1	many	TGTGCCAGCAGTGAAGATGGCGGTCACAATGAGCAGTTCTTC	CASSEDGGHNEQFF
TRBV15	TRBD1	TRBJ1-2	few	TGTGCCACCAGCAGAGATACGACAGGGAACTATGGCTACACCTTC	CATSRDTTGNYGYTF
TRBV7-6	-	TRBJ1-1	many	TGTGCCAGCAGCCCTCAACCGAACACTGAAGCTTTCTTT	CASSPQPNTEAFF
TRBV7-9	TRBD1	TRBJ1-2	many	TGTGCCAGCAGCCAAGGACAGGCTTCTAACTATGGCTACACCTTC	CASSQGQASNYGYTF
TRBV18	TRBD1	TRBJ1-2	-	TGTGCCAGCTCACCAGGGACAGGGGATGGCTGCACCTTC	CASSPGTGDGCTF
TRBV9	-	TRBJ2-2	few	TGTGCCAGCAGCGTAGTGGTGGGGCCCACCGGGGAGCTGTTTTTT	CASSVVVGPTGELFF
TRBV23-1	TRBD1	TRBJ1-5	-	TGCGCCAGCAGTCAATCACAGGGGGCGAGTCAGCCCCAGCATTTT	CASSQSQGASQPQHF